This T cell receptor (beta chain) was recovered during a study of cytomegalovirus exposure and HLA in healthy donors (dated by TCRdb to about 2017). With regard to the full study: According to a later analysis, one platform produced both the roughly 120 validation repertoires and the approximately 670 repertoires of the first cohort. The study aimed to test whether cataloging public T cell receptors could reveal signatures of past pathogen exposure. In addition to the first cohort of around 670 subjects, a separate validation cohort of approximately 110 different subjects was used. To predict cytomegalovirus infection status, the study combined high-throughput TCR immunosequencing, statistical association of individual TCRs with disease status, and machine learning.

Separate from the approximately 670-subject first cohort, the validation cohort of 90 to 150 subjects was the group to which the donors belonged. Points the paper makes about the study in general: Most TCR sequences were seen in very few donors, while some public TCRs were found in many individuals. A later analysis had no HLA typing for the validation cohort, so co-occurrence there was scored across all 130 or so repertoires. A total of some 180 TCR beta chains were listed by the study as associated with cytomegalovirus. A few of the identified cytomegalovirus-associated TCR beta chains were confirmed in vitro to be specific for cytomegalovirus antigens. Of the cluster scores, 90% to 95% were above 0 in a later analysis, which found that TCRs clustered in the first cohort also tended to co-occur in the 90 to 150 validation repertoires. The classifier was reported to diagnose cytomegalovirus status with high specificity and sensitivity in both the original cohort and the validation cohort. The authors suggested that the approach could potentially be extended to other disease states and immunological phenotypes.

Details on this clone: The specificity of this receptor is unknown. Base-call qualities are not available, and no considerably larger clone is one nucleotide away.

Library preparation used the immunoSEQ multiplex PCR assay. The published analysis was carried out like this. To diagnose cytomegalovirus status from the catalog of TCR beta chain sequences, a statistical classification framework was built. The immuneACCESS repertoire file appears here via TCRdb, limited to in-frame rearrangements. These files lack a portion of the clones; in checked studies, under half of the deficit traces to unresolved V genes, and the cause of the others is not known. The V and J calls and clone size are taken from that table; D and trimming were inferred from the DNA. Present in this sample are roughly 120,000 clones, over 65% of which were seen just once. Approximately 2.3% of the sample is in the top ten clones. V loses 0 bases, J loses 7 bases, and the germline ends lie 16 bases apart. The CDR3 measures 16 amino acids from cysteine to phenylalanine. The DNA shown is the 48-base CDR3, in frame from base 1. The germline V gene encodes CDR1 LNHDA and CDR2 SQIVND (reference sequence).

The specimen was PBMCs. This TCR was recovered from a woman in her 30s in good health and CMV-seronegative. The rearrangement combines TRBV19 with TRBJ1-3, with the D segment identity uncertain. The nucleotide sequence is TGTGCCAGTAGTATAGAGGCGCGGGGAGGGATGAACACCATATATTTT. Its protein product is CASSIEARGGMNTIYF.